The 10 T cell receptor beta chains below come from one sample, sequenced in a study of T cell repertoires in cytomegalovirus infection. Using its own MiXCR run on the reads, TCRdb lists one record per CDR3 protein. The sample holds approximately 100,000 distinct CDR3 sequences, around a quarter seen once. The sample comprised CD8+ T cells from PBMCs. The receptors stem from a human donor in good health (CMV status not recorded). Some clones in this sample may be carry-over from other donors' samples.

V gene TRBV6-6 combines with J gene TRBJ1-1, with D perhaps TRBD1 (6 bases). The germline gives CDR1 MNHNY, CDR2 SVGAGI (reference sequence). V lost 2 bases and J lost 7, with 11 bases in between. CDR3 length: 13 residues. CDR3 sequence (DNA): TGTGCCAGCAGTTACCAGGGCAGGGGTGAAGCTTTCTTT. This translates into CASSYQGRGEAFF.

The chain employs TRBV7-4 and TRBJ2-3, with 7 positions matching TRBD2. V lost 4 bases, J lost 5 bases, and 15 bases stayed unmatched. Germline loops: CDR1 SGHVT, CDR2 SQSDAQ. This CDR3 contains 17 residues. The CDR3 sequence: CASSSPLVGGPKDTQYF. The CDR3, as DNA: TGTGCCAGCAGCTCCCCTCTAGTGGGAGGGCCGAAAGATACGCAGTATTTT. The whole variable domain, filled in from reference TRBV7-4 and TRBJ2-3, reads GAGVSQSPRYKVAKRGRDVALRCDSISGHVTLYWYRQTLGQGSEVLTYSQSDAQRDKSGRPSGRFSAERPERSVSTLKIQRTEQGDSAVYLCASSSPLVGGPKDTQYFGPGTRLTVL.

This clonotype came up many times. V is TRBV7-8 and J is TRBJ2-1, with 10 bases identical to TRBD2. V was clipped by 5 bases and J by 10 bases; unmatched bases: 11. The CDR3 is 15 residues long. CDR1 is SGHVS, CDR2 FQNEAQ, per germline. CDR3 bases: TGTGCCAGCAGCCCTTGGGCTAGCGGGAGTCGCGAGCAGTTCTTC. Translating it yields CASSPWASGSREQFF.

The chain employs TRBV7-2 and TRBJ2-5; D remains ambiguous. This CDR3 comprises 14 residues. V was shortened by 11 bases and J by 5 bases, with 21 bases between the two germline ends. Germline V gives CDR1 SGHTA, CDR2 FQGNSA. For the CDR3, the DNA is TGTGCCTGCGGAATCGACACGACGTATGAGACCCAGTACTTC. Translated, it gives CACGIDTTYETQYF. Combining the CDR3 with reference TRBV7-2 and TRBJ2-5 gives the whole variable domain GAGVSQSPSNKVTEKGKDVELRCDPISGHTALYWYRQSLGQGLEFLIYFQGNSAPDKSGLPSDRFSAERTGGSVSTLTIQRTQQEDSAVYLCACGIDTTYETQYFGPGTRLLVL.

The V and J genes are TRBV29-1 and TRBJ2-5; 7 bases agree with TRBD1. This CDR3 has 13 amino acids. Germline assignment: CDR1 SQVTM and CDR2 ANQGSEA. The V segment lost 7 bases and the J segment 0 bases; nucleotides outside the gene matches: 5. The CDR3 DNA reads TGCAGCGGCACAGGGGCCAACCAAGAGACCCAGTACTTC. It specifies CSGTGANQETQYF.

This clonotype has more than one count but fewer than ten. This sequence joins TRBV19 and TRBJ2-1; D ambiguous. Trimming took 5 bases from V and 0 from J, leaving 11 bases between them. This CDR3 region has 15 residues. CDR1 is LNHDA and CDR2 is SQIVND in the germline V gene (reference sequence). The CDR3 loop is CASSHSSNSYNEQFF. The CDR3 DNA sequence: TGTGCCAGTAGTCACTCATCCAACTCCTACAATGAGCAGTTCTTC.

This clonotype was found a few times. The genes are TRBV4-3 and TRBJ2-7; 7 bases fit TRBD1. Trimming removed 1 base from V and 2 bases from J; junction bases left unmatched: 8. CDR3 size: 16 residues. Germline V gives CDR1 LGHNA, CDR2 YSLEER. CDR3 nucleotides: TGCGCCAGCAGCCAAGCCCGGACAGGACTCACCTACGAGCAGTACTTC. It translates to CASSQARTGLTYEQYF.

This clonotype was observed a handful of times. In DNA form, the CDR3 reads TGTGCCAGCAGTTACCCCCGGGACAGAGACGGGGCCCAGCATTTT. Translated: CASSYPRDRDGAQHF. The genes are TRBV6-2 or TRBV6-3 and TRBJ1-5, with TRBD1 matching 7 bases. Per germline, CDR1 MNHEY and CDR2 SVGEGT. J was trimmed by 11 bases and V by 2 bases; bases with no gene match: 12. This CDR3 is 15 amino acids long.

This clonotype was counted only a few times. J is TRBJ2-5 and V is TRBV11-3; D may be TRBD2 (5 bases). V was cut by 3 bases and J by 5 bases, with 10 bases left in between. From germline, CDR1 is SGHNT and CDR2 YENEEA. This CDR3 region has 13 residues. The CDR3 bases are TGTGCCAGCAGCTTTACCGGGGTTGAGACCCAGTACTTC. It codes for CASSFTGVETQYF.

The chain couples TRBV12-3 or TRBV12-4 to TRBJ1-1; D might be TRBD1 (6 bases). The V end lost 10 bases, the J end lost 2 bases, and 14 bases lay between the germline ends. The CDR3 sequence is 13 residues long. The CDR3 region is CATQTGVNTEAFF. The CDR3 DNA is TGTGCCACACAGACAGGAGTAAACACTGAAGCTTTCTTT.